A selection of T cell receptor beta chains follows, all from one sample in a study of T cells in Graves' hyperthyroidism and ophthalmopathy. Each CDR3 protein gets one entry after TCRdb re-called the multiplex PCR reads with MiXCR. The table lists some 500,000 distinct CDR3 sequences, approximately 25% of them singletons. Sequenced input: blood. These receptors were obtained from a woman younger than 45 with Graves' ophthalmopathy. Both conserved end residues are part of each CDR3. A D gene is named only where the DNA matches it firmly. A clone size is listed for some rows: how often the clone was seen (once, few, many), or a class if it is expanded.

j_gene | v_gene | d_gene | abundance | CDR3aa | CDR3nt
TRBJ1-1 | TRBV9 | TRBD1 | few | CASSVTGDLNTEAFF | TGTGCCAGCAGCGTGACAGGGGACTTGAACACTGAAGCTTTCTTT
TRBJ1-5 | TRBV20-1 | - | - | CSAGPLGGPNQPQHF | TGCAGTGCTGGACCCTTGGGGGGTCCTAATCAGCCCCAGCATTTT
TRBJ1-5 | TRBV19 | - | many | CASSIVRGPNQPQHF | TGTGCCAGTAGTATCGTCAGGGGCCCGAATCAGCCCCAGCATTTT
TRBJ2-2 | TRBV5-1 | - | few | CASSLRTVNTGELFF | TGCGCCAGCAGCTTACGGACAGTGAACACCGGGGAGCTGTTTTTT
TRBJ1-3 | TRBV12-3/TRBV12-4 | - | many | CASSLIGRNTIYF | TGTGCCAGCAGTTTAATCGGGCGAAACACCATATATTTT
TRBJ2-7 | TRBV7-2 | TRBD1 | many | CASSPTYRGYEQYF | TGTGCCAGCAGCCCAACATACAGGGGTTACGAGCAGTACTTC
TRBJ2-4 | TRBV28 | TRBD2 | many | CASIASGAELAKNIKYF | TGTGCCAGCATAGCCAGCGGGGCCGAACTAGCCAAAAACATTAAGTACTTC
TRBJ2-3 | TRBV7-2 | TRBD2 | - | CASSPGLYTDTQYF | TGTGCCAGCAGCCCGGGACTATACACAGATACGCAGTATTTT
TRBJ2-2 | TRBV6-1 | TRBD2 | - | CAILGGTNTGELFF | TGTGCCATCCTCGGGGGGACGAACACCGGGGAGCTGTTTTTT
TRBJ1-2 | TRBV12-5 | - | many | CASGLSPSPGGYTF | TGTGCTAGTGGTTTGTCTCCGAGTCCGGGTGGCTACACCTTC
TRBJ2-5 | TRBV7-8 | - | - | CASSSRRENSNF | TGTGCCAGCAGCTCCCGCCGGGAGAACTCAAACTTC
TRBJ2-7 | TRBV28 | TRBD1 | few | CASSYTSDRGVYEQYF | TGTGCCAGCAGTTACACCTCGGACAGGGGGGTCTACGAGCAGTACTTC
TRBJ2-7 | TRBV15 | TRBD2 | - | CATSRVASGSSYEQYF | TGTGCCACCAGCAGGGTAGCTAGCGGTAGCTCCTACGAGCAGTACTTC
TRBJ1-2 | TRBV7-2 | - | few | CASSATSDRPYGYTF | TGTGCCAGCAGCGCGACCTCCGACAGGCCCTATGGCTACACCTTC
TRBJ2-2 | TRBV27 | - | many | CASSLWVTLANTGELFF | TGTGCCAGCAGTTTATGGGTGACACTCGCGAACACCGGGGAGCTGTTTTTT
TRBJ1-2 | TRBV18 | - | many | CASSPQDGNYGYTF | TGTGCCAGCTCACCTCAAGACGGGAACTATGGCTACACCTTC
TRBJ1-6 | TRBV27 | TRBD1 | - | CASSLGQGASTPSPLHF | TGTGCCAGCAGTCTGGGACAGGGGGCGTCCACTCCTTCACCCCTCCACTTT
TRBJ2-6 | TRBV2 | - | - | CASLATTVPGANVLTF | TGTGCCAGCCTGGCTACTACGGTCCCTGGGGCCAACGTCCTGACTTTC
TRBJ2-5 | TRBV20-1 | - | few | CSARPLASEHRETQYF | TGCAGTGCTAGGCCGTTGGCTAGCGAGCACAGAGAGACCCAGTACTTC
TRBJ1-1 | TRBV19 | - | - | CASLQGDLNSEAFF | TGTGCCAGTCTCCAAGGAGACTTAAACAGTGAAGCTTTCTTT
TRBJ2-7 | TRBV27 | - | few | CASSWTTESSYEQYF | TGTGCCAGCAGCTGGACAACGGAGAGCTCCTACGAGCAGTACTTC
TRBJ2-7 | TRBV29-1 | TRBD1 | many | CSVGLWDREFHEQYF | TGCAGCGTTGGGTTGTGGGACAGGGAATTCCACGAGCAGTACTTC
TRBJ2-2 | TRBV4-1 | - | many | CASSQVTGELFF | TGCGCCAGCAGCCAAGTGACCGGGGAGCTGTTTTTT
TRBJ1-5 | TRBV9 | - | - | CASSVGGAPGQPQHF | TGTGCCAGCAGCGTAGGGGGGGCGCCGGGACAGCCCCAGCATTTT
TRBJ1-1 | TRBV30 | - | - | CAWTPDGYTEAFF | TGTGCCTGGACGCCGGACGGATACACTGAAGCTTTCTTT
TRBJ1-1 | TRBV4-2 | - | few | CASSQLAGANTEAFF | TGTGCCAGCAGCCAGCTCGCAGGGGCGAACACTGAAGCTTTCTTT
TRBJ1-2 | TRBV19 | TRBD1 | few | CASTATGGGYGYTF | TGTGCCAGTACCGCGACAGGGGGCGGGTATGGCTACACCTTC
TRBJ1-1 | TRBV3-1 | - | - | CASRWGARGEAFF | TGTGCCAGCAGGTGGGGGGCACGGGGTGAAGCTTTCTTT
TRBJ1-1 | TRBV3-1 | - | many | CASSQDLMAGTTEAFF | TGTGCCAGCAGCCAAGACCTAATGGCCGGGACAACTGAAGCTTTCTTT
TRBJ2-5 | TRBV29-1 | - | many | CSVAVQEQETQYF | TGCAGCGTTGCTGTACAGGAGCAAGAGACCCAGTACTTC
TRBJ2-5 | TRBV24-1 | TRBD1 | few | CATSGARGRYQETQYF | TGTGCCACCAGTGGAGCCAGGGGGCGGTACCAAGAGACCCAGTACTTC
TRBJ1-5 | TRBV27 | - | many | CASSFTFNSNQPQHF | TGTGCCAGCAGTTTCACGTTCAATAGCAATCAGCCCCAGCATTTT
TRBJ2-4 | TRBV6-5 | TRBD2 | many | CATVTGTSGAKNIKYF | TGTGCCACCGTTACCGGGACTAGCGGAGCCAAAAACATTAAGTACTTC
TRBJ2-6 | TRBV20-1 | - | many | CSAQSSGANVLTF | TGCAGTGCCCAGAGCTCTGGGGCCAACGTCCTGACTTTC
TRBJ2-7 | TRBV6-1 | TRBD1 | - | CASTTSRGQGYEQYF | TGTGCCAGCACCACCTCACGGGGACAGGGATACGAGCAGTACTTC
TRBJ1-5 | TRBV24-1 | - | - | CATYLGLYQPQHF | TGTGCCACCTACCTAGGCTTGTATCAGCCCCAGCATTTT
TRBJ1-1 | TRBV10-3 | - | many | CAISDHDRLNTEAFF | TGTGCCATCAGTGACCATGACAGGCTGAACACTGAAGCTTTCTTT
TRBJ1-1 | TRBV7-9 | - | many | CASSFQAYWDTEAFF | TGTGCCAGCAGCTTTCAGGCGTACTGGGACACTGAAGCTTTCTTT
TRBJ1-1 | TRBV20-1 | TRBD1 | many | CSAPDRVKNTEAFF | TGCAGTGCCCCGGACAGGGTAAAAAACACTGAAGCTTTCTTT
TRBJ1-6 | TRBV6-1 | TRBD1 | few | CASTRDPGQGNSPLHF | TGTGCCAGCACCCGAGACCCGGGACAGGGGAATTCACCCCTCCACTTT
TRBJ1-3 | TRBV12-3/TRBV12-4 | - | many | CASRRTMDSSVVTIYF | TGTGCCAGCAGGCGAACAATGGACAGTTCCGTTGTGACCATATATTTT
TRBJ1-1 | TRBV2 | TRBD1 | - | CASRGDSRTEAFF | TGTGCCAGCAGGGGGGACAGTCGCACTGAAGCTTTCTTT
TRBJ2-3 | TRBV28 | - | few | CASNDPKDTQYF | TGTGCCAGCAACGACCCCAAAGATACGCAGTATTTT
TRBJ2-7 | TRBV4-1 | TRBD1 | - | CASSQELRGQGLYEQYF | TGCGCCAGCAGCCAAGAGTTGCGGGGACAGGGATTGTACGAGCAGTACTTC
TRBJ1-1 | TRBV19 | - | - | CASSPGGSEAFF | TGTGCCAGTAGTCCGGGGGGCAGTGAAGCTTTCTTT
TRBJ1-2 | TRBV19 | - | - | CASTPRTGIGYTF | TGTGCCAGTACCCCCAGAACAGGGATTGGCTACACCTTC
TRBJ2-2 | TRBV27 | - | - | CASSFELNTGELFF | TGTGCCAGCAGTTTTGAGCTGAACACCGGGGAGCTGTTTTTT
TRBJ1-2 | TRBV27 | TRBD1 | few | CASKETGGLYGYTF | TGTGCCAGCAAGGAGACAGGGGGCTTATATGGCTACACCTTC
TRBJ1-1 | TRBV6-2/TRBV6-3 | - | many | CASSYSLGRKTEAFF | TGTGCCAGCAGTTACTCGCTAGGGAGGAAAACTGAAGCTTTCTTT
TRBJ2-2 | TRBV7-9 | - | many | CASRVSNTGELFF | TGTGCCAGCAGGGTATCGAACACCGGGGAGCTGTTTTTT